This TCR beta chain comes out of a study of cytomegalovirus exposure and HLA in healthy donors. Study-wide results and limits: Only CMV serostatus was available as immune exposure information.

The PCR had 60 Vbeta and 13 Jbeta primers. This table comes from immunoSEQ multiplex PCR, and its TCRdb copy is limited to in-frame clones, with some not included. The data show about 100,000 clones, roughly 74% seen once. A remark on this clone: Antigen specificity is unknown.

CDR3 length equals 14 residues. V lost 0 bases and J lost 0, with 6 bases in between. Germline CDR1 reads WNHNN; CDR2 reads SYGVQD (reference sequence). The origin of this receptor is a woman aged 40-49 years in good health and CMV-seronegative. Material for sequencing was PBMCs. The chain combines TRBV10-1 with TRBJ2-7, with D unresolved. CDR3 region: CASSESGGSYEQYF. The CDR3 bases are TGCGCCAGCAGTGAGTCCGGTGGCTCCTACGAGCAGTACTTC.